These 20 T cell receptor beta chains were sequenced from one sample in a study of beta chain features in type 1 diabetes. TCRB transcripts that were expressed got sequenced, as all of the isolated RNA had been reverse transcribed. The protocol was immunoSEQ multiplex PCR, while the TCRdb copy is restricted to in-frame clones and leaves out a portion. The data show about 130,000 clones, around a tenth seen once. Sequenced input: central memory CD4+ T cells from blood. The source of these receptors is a man aged 18 to 30 in good health.

A few counts support this clone. This chain uses TRBV5-4 with TRBJ2-5, with 9 bases identical to TRBD2. V trimming: 4 bases; J trimming: 2 bases; junction bases outside the gene matches: 9. This CDR3 has 16 amino acids. CDR1 is SGHNT, CDR2 YYREEE, per germline (reference sequence). Written as DNA, the CDR3 is TGTGCCAGCAGCCCTTCGGGACTAGCAGATCAAGAGACCCAGTACTTC. Translated, it gives CASSPSGLADQETQYF.

The rearrangement uses TRBV6-1 and TRBJ2-5; maybe TRBD2 (7 bases). The germline CDR1 and CDR2 sequences are MNHNS and SASEGT. This CDR3 contains 16 residues. The V gene lost 3 bases and the J gene lost 5 bases, with 19 bases spanning the gap. The CDR3 sequence is CASSDKGDYLGETQYF. The DNA of the CDR3 is TGTGCCAGCAGTGATAAGGGGGACTACTTAGGCGAGACCCAGTACTTC.

This clone occurred a few times. The chain is built from TRBV6-4 and TRBJ1-2, with 7 bases fitting TRBD1. This CDR3 region has 13 residues. J lost 8 bases, V lost 8 bases, and 11 bases had no gene match. Germline V lookup: CDR1 MRHNA, CDR2 SNTAGT. DNA for the CDR3: TGTGCCAGCGCGGGACAGCCCTTTCGGGGCTACACCTTC. Its translation is CASAGQPFRGYTF.

The chain is built from TRBV19 and TRBJ1-4, with 7 bases that match TRBD1. V lost 9 bases, J lost 2 bases, and 6 bases stayed unmatched. Germline values: CDR1 LNHDA, CDR2 SQIVND (reference sequence). The CDR3 extends over 14 amino acids. The CDR3 reads CASRDSPTNEKLFF. The CDR3 DNA reads as TGTGCCAGCCGGGACAGCCCTACTAATGAAAAACTGTTTTTT. Together with reference TRBV19 and TRBJ1-4, the CDR3 gives the full variable domain: DGGITQSPKYLFRKEGQNVTLSCEQNLNHDAMYWYRQDPGQGLRLIYYSQIVNDFQKGDIAEGYSVSREKKESFPLTVTSAQKNPTAFYLCASRDSPTNEKLFFGSGTQLSVL.

The chain couples TRBV9 to TRBJ2-3; 14 nucleotides match TRBD2. Germline loops: CDR1 SGDLS, CDR2 YYNGEE. Germline trimming cut 3 bases from V and 4 bases from J; bases unmatched to any gene: 7. The CDR3 contains 17 residues. The CDR3 DNA is TGTGCCAGCAGCGGACGGGGACTAGCGGGGGTATCAGATACGCAGTATTTT. Translation gives CASSGRGLAGVSDTQYF.

The table lists this clone with a few counts. The chain has TRBV7-2 and TRBJ2-2, with 8 positions matching TRBD1. Losses at the gene ends were 8 bases for V and 5 bases for J; bases not matched to a gene: 7. The germline V gene encodes CDR1 SGHTA and CDR2 FQGNSA. The CDR3 sequence is 14 residues long. The CDR3 protein is CASQSTGETGELFF. The CDR3, as DNA: TGTGCCAGCCAATCGACAGGGGAAACCGGGGAGCTGTTTTTT.

The V gene is TRBV6-5, the J gene TRBJ2-7, with 10 bases identical to TRBD2. The germline gives CDR1 MNHEY, CDR2 SVGAGI. This CDR3 has 15 amino acids. V was clipped by 0 bases and J by 7 bases; unmatched bases: 6. CDR3 sequence: CASSYSTSGRPEQYF. CDR3 bases: TGTGCCAGCAGTTACTCGACTAGCGGGCGTCCGGAGCAGTACTTC.

The V gene is TRBV12-2, the J gene TRBJ2-6; the table's TRBD2 call for D was not verified on the DNA. TRBV12-2 is assigned pseudogene status. The CDR3 is 15 residues long. CDR3 residues: CASRFSWTLSNVLTF. DNA for the CDR3: TGTGCAAGTCGCTTTTCCTGGACTCTTTCCAACGTCCTGACTTTC.

This clone has a handful of counts. The gene calls are TRBV10-3 and TRBJ1-1, with D maybe TRBD1 (6 bases). The CDR3 length is 12 residues. V lost 6 bases and J 1 base, leaving 6 bases between the germline ends. Germline CDR1 reads ENHRY; CDR2 reads SYGVKD. The CDR3 DNA sequence: TGTGCCATCAGGGACAGGAACACTGAAGCTTTCTTT. Its translation: CAIRDRNTEAFF.

This clone has just a few counts. The chain joins TRBV7-8 to TRBJ2-3; 11 nucleotides agree with TRBD2. The V gene's germline CDR1 is SGHVS and CDR2 FQNEAQ. Trimming at V came to 2 bases and at J to 2 bases, leaving 3 bases not matched to a gene. The length of the CDR3 is 16 residues. The CDR3: CASSLRSGGATDTQYF. In DNA form, the CDR3 reads TGTGCCAGCAGCTTACGTAGCGGGGGGGCCACAGATACGCAGTATTTT.

This clone turned up a few times. The V gene is TRBV27, the J gene TRBJ2-5; possible D gene TRBD1, 6 bases. The CDR3 has 17 residues. Trimming removed 5 bases at V and 5 bases at J, with 24 bases between. CDR1 and CDR2 (germline): MNHEY, SMNVEV (reference sequence). The CDR3 sequence is CASSPRRDTLSVETQYF. CDR3 in DNA: TGTGCCAGCAGTCCCCGACGGGACACCCTGAGCGTGGAGACCCAGTACTTC.

A few counts support this clone. The chain is built from TRBV6-5 and TRBJ2-5, with a possible D match to TRBD1 (5 bases). With 6 bases removed from V and 5 bases from J, the gap between germline ends came to 16 bases. Germline V lookup: CDR1 MNHEY, CDR2 SVGAGI. The CDR3 loop spans 14 amino acids. CDR3 residues: CASSNDLKGETQYF. CDR3 in DNA: TGTGCCAGCAGCAACGACTTAAAGGGGGAGACCCAGTACTTC.

V gene TRBV6-1 combines with J gene TRBJ2-7; maybe TRBD2 (5 bases). CDR3 size: 15 residues. Germline CDR1 and CDR2: MNHNS and SASEGT. V shed 5 bases and J shed 5 bases, with 19 bases lying between them. CDR3 sequence reads: CASSFGGGWMDEQYF. CDR3 sequence (DNA): TGTGCCAGCAGTTTCGGCGGAGGTTGGATGGACGAGCAGTACTTC.

The genes are TRBV4-2 and TRBJ2-6, with TRBD1 matching 12 bases. V dropped 1 base and J dropped 2; count of bases not matched to a gene: 9. CDR3 size: 20 residues. CDR1 and CDR2 (germline): LGHNA, YNFKEQ. CDR3 sequence: CASSQAPGTGGAAGANVLTF. The DNA of the CDR3 is TGTGCCAGCAGCCAAGCCCCCGGGACAGGGGGCGCAGCTGGGGCCAACGTCCTGACTTTC.

This clone was recorded a few times. The chain uses TRBV4-2 and TRBJ2-7, with TRBD1 matching 11 bases. The CDR3 is made up of 14 amino acids. Germline V gene sequence: CDR1 LGHNA, CDR2 YNFKEQ. Trimming cost V 4 bases and J 3 bases; bases outside gene matches: 2. In DNA, the CDR3 is TGTGCCAGCAGCCCGGGACAGGGGGGCTACGAGCAGTACTTC. Translating gives CASSPGQGGYEQYF.

This clone was seen a few times. The rearrangement links TRBV7-2 to TRBJ2-5; a weak D match, TRBD2 (7 bases). V lost 4 bases and J 1 base, leaving 10 bases between the germline ends. CDR1 is SGHTA and CDR2 is FQGNSA in the germline V gene. The CDR3 consists of 14 residues. The CDR3 loop reads CASSSRGLQETQYF. CDR3 in DNA: TGTGCCAGCAGCTCGCGGGGGCTCCAAGAGACCCAGTACTTC.

In its sample, this clone was seen many times. This rearrangement joins TRBV7-9 to TRBJ2-7; TRBD1 is a possible D gene (5 bases). Per the germline V gene, CDR1 is SEHNR and CDR2 is FQNEAQ (reference sequence). The CDR3 totals 15 residues. V was pared by 1 base and J by 3 bases, with 13 bases between. CDR3 bases: TGTGCCAGCAGCTTAGTCTCCCAGGGCATCTACGAGCAGTACTTC. Its protein is CASSLVSQGIYEQYF.

In this sample, this clone turned up many times. This rearrangement joins TRBV28 to TRBJ2-7; TRBD2 matches 14 bases. Germline values: CDR1 MDHEN, CDR2 SYDVKM. The CDR3 has 14 amino acids. The trim removed 8 bases at V and 2 bases at J, leaving 2 bases unmatched. This CDR3 is CASGGLAGAYEQYF. In DNA form, the CDR3 reads TGTGCCAGCGGGGGACTAGCGGGGGCCTACGAGCAGTACTTC.

This clone occurred a few times. This chain links TRBV4-1 with TRBJ1-6; the D gene is possibly TRBD1 (6 bases). This CDR3 has 14 residues. Germline values: CDR1 MGHRA, CDR2 YSYEKL. With 0 bases removed from V and 8 bases from J, the gap between germline ends came to 8 bases. CDR3: CASSQEGAYSPLHF. The CDR3 DNA reads as TGCGCCAGCAGCCAAGAGGGGGCCTATTCACCCCTCCACTTT.

V usage is TRBV7-2 and J usage is TRBJ1-6, with 8 nucleotides matching TRBD1. The CDR3 is made up of 15 amino acids. After removal of 5 bases from V and 7 bases from J, the junction contained 7 bases not matched to a gene. Per germline, CDR1 SGHTA and CDR2 FQGNSA. CDR3 DNA sequence: TGTGCCAGCAGCGCGCGACAGGGGACGAATTCACCCCTCCACTTT. Amino acid sequence: CASSARQGTNSPLHF. The entire variable domain, with the rest obtained from reference TRBV7-2 and TRBJ1-6, is as follows: GAGVSQSPSNKVTEKGKDVELRCDPISGHTALYWYRQSLGQGLEFLIYFQGNSAPDKSGLPSDRFSAERTGGSVSTLTIQRTQQEDSAVYLCASSARQGTNSPLHFGNGTRLTVT.